The 24 T cell receptor beta chains below come from one sample, sequenced in a study of vaccination and CD4 T cells after COVID-19 (dated by TCRdb to the early 2020s). The sample's time point label is to be understood as: late sampling 161 to 241 days after vaccination in a few convalescent patients. The sample's treatment or condition, from its label and the paper: approximately 10-day PBMC culture with coronavirus spike peptide pools or control peptides (ViraFEST assay). Library method: PCR. The sequencer listed for this sample is Illumina iSeq 100. TCR sequencing of DNA from cultured CD4+ T cells used the Oncomine TCR Beta short-read assay at the Johns Hopkins FTIC core. The public reads were run again by TCRdb, first through fastp at Q25 and then through MiXCR, and only productive beta chains were kept. Each record represents a unique CDR3 protein, reported with the most common genes and DNA among its rows. The sample profile shows around 30,000 distinct CDR3 sequences; around 33% of them were found once. Roughly 3.5% of the sample lies in the top ten.

No antigen has been identified for these receptors. The specimen was CD4+ T cells from blood, cultured in vitro, collected about 7 months after SARS-CoV-2 vaccination. All receptors derive from a human donor who had recovered from COVID-19.

This clonotype is deemed medium-sized. J is TRBJ2-7 and V is TRBV20-1; 8 bases are shared with TRBD2. From germline, CDR1 is DFQATT and CDR2 SNEGSKA (reference sequence). CDR3 length equals 15 residues. V lost 5 bases and J lost 3; bases outside the gene matches: 12. CDR3 sequence reads: CSAGLPLADHYEQYF. The CDR3 region has the DNA TGCAGTGCTGGACTCCCACTAGCGGACCACTACGAGCAGTACTTC.

This chain uses TRBV20-1 with TRBJ2-1; 10 bases agree with TRBD2. The CDR3 has 17 residues. CDR1 and CDR2 from the germline V gene are DFQATT and SNEGSKA (reference sequence). J lost 0 bases, V lost 0 bases, and 5 bases had no gene match. CDR3 bases: TGCAGTGCTAGAGATCGGAGCGGGAGGGCCTCCTACAATGAGCAGTTCTTC. This gives the protein CSARDRSGRASYNEQFF.

This clonotype was observed a few times. This chain joins TRBV20-1 and TRBJ2-7, with 10 bases that match TRBD2. Germline trimming cut 3 bases from V and 7 bases from J; bases unmatched to any gene: 12. CDR1 and CDR2 from the germline V gene are DFQATT and SNEGSKA (reference sequence). The CDR3 runs to 15 residues. CDR3 sequence: CSASPIAGGASEQYF. CDR3 nucleotides: TGCAGTGCTAGCCCAATAGCGGGGGGCGCCTCGGAGCAGTACTTC.

The chain recombines TRBV20-1 with TRBJ2-3; TRBD2 might be the D (5 bases). V was trimmed by 7 bases and J by 1 base, leaving 9 bases between them. The CDR3 is made up of 12 amino acids. Germline assignment: CDR1 DFQATT and CDR2 SNEGSKA (reference sequence). The chain's CDR3 is CSGGEGTDTQYF. CDR3 bases: TGCAGTGGGGGAGAGGGCACAGATACGCAGTATTTT.

This clonotype was counted a few times. V gene TRBV28 combines with J gene TRBJ2-1; D gene unclear. Germline V gives CDR1 MDHEN, CDR2 SYDVKM. Trimming removed 8 bases at V and 4 bases at J, with 6 bases between. The CDR3 has 11 amino acids. CDR3 sequence (DNA): TGTGCCAGCCACGGATACAATGAGCAGTTCTTC. It specifies CASHGYNEQFF. Together with reference TRBV28 and TRBJ2-1, the CDR3 gives the full variable domain: DVKVTQSSRYLVKRTGEKVFLECVQDMDHENMFWYRQDPGLGLRLIYFSYDVKMKEKGDIPEGYSVSREKKERFSLILESASTNQTSMYLCASHGYNEQFFGPGTRLTVL.

V gene TRBV6-1 combines with J gene TRBJ2-6, with D unclear. The V and J ends lost 7 bases and 0 bases respectively, with 13 bases between them. The CDR3 is 16 amino acids. CDR1 and CDR2 (germline): MNHNS, SASEGT. The CDR3 DNA reads TGTGCCAGCATGTGGGGATTCAGCTCTGGGGCCAACGTCCTGACTTTC. Its translation is CASMWGFSSGANVLTF.

The chain couples TRBV6-1 to TRBJ2-1, with 13 bases identical to TRBD2. J lost 6 bases, V lost 6 bases, and 5 bases had no gene match. Germline CDR1 and CDR2: MNHNS and SASEGT. The CDR3 covers 15 residues. In nucleotides, the CDR3 is TGTGCCAGCAGACCAGGACTAGCGGGAGCCAATGAGCAGTTCTTC. It encodes CASRPGLAGANEQFF.

J is TRBJ2-7 and V is TRBV5-4; no definite D call. CDR1 and CDR2 (germline): SGHNT, YYREEE (reference sequence). V shed 2 bases and J shed 6 bases, with 15 bases lying between them. The CDR3 runs to 14 residues. This chain's CDR3 is CASSFTGLSGEQYF. The CDR3 nucleotides are TGTGCCAGCAGCTTTACCGGCTTGTCGGGCGAGCAGTACTTC.

Here the CDR3 DNA reads TGTGCCAGTAGTGGAAAGCGGGACCTCTCCTACGAGCAGTACTTC. Residues: CASSGKRDLSYEQYF. The V and J genes are TRBV19 and TRBJ2-7; 7 bases align to TRBD2. The CDR3 runs to 15 residues. Germline V gene lookup returns CDR1 LNHDA and CDR2 SQIVND (reference sequence). The junction had 7 bases not matched to a gene; V was cut back by 5 bases and J by 0 bases.

The genes are TRBV6-2 or TRBV6-3 and TRBJ2-2; D perhaps matches TRBD2 (6 bases). Trimming stripped 7 bases from V and 4 bases from J, with 13 bases between. There are 14 residues in the CDR3. Germline CDR1 is MNHEY and CDR2 is SVGEGT. DNA for the CDR3: TGTGCCAGCAACCGAGCGGGCCTCACCGGGGAGCTGTTTTTT. Translated, it gives CASNRAGLTGELFF.

The V gene is TRBV7-2, the J gene TRBJ2-2; D perhaps matches TRBD2 (5 bases). Germline V gives CDR1 SGHTA, CDR2 FQGNSA. The CDR3 loop spans 14 amino acids. V lost 6 bases to trimming and J lost 6 bases, with 14 bases between them. The CDR3 is CASRPLGAAGELFF. In DNA, the CDR3 is TGTGCCAGCAGACCCCTTGGAGCGGCCGGGGAGCTGTTTTTT.

In this sample, this clonotype turned up once. The J gene is TRBJ2-5, the V gene TRBV5-4; 9 bases agree with TRBD2. Unmatched junction bases numbered 8, after V lost 1 base and J lost 1 base. Per germline, CDR1 SGHNT and CDR2 YYREEE (reference sequence). The CDR3 runs 17 residues. CDR3 residues: CASSLSGLAYFQETQYF. The DNA of the CDR3 is TGTGCCAGCAGCTTGTCCGGACTAGCGTACTTCCAAGAGACCCAGTACTTC.

The gene calls are TRBV2 and TRBJ1-1; D call uncertain. The length of the CDR3 is 14 residues. With 2 bases removed from V and 0 bases from J, the gap between germline ends came to 7 bases. The germline gives CDR1 SNHLY, CDR2 FYNNEI. Here the CDR3 reads CASSERHLNTEAFF. CDR3 DNA sequence: TGTGCCAGCAGTGAAAGACACCTGAACACTGAAGCTTTCTTT.

The genes are TRBV7-2 and TRBJ2-2; the D gene is possibly TRBD1 (6 bases). V lost 2 bases and J 5 bases, leaving 12 bases between the germline ends. This CDR3 is 15 amino acids long. Per germline, CDR1 SGHTA and CDR2 FQGNSA. CDR3 DNA: TGTGCCAGCAGCTTAAGGGGGTTAAGGACCGGGGAGCTGTTTTTT. This encodes CASSLRGLRTGELFF.

This clonotype was found once. V usage is TRBV24-1 and J usage is TRBJ2-3, with D perhaps TRBD1 (5 bases). Gene TRBJ1-5 matches the end of the DNA better, so the J call may be wrong. The CDR3 covers 14 residues. From germline, CDR1 is KGHDR and CDR2 SFDVKD. CDR3: CATSSAGGQDTQHF. CDR3 coding DNA: TGTGCCACCAGTTCGGCGGGAGGACAAGATACGCAGCATTTT.

V gene TRBV7-8 combines with J gene TRBJ2-1; tentatively, D is TRBD2 (5 bases). The V gene lost 5 bases and the J gene lost 4 bases, with 9 bases spanning the gap. The CDR3 contains 13 residues. Germline values: CDR1 SGHVS, CDR2 FQNEAQ. Here the CDR3 DNA reads TGTGCCAGCAGCCACGGACTGTACAATGAGCAGTTCTTC. Amino acid sequence: CASSHGLYNEQFF. Together with reference TRBV7-8 and TRBJ2-1, the CDR3 gives the full variable domain: GAGVSQSPRYKVAKRGQDVALRCDPISGHVSLFWYQQALGQGPEFLTYFQNEAQLDKSGLPSDRFFAERPEGSVSTLKIQRTQQEDSAVYLCASSHGLYNEQFFGPGTRLTVL.

Turning to this clonotype: Likely a read error: the CDR3 ends without its conserved phenylalanine or tryptophan. The CDR3 DNA follows: TGTGCCAGCAGCTTGGGGGACAGGGGGCGCCCAAACAGAGAGACCCAGTACCTC. Translated: CASSLGDRGRPNRETQYL. The chain combines TRBV5-5 with TRBJ2-5; 12 bases line up with TRBD1. This CDR3 spans 18 amino acids. V was pared by 0 bases and J by 4 bases, with 10 bases of the junction left unmatched. Germline-derived CDR1 and CDR2 are SGHKS and YYEKEE (reference sequence).

This clonotype was counted a few times. The chain combines TRBV24-1 with TRBJ2-5, with 10 bases lining up with TRBD1. Trimming removed 2 bases from V and 5 bases from J; junction bases left unmatched: 7. The CDR3 runs to 16 residues. Germline loops: CDR1 KGHDR, CDR2 SFDVKD. The CDR3 loop reads CATSDSWGTGVETQYF. The DNA of the CDR3 is TGTGCCACCAGTGATTCCTGGGGGACAGGGGTGGAGACCCAGTACTTC.

J is TRBJ2-7 and V is TRBV27; TRBD2 is a possible D gene (7 bases). The germline V gene encodes CDR1 MNHEY and CDR2 SMNVEV (reference sequence). V was shortened by 6 bases and J by 1 base, with 19 bases between the two germline ends. The CDR3 loop spans 16 amino acids. The CDR3 here is CASRVGWGGESYEQYF. The CDR3 nucleotides read TGTGCCAGCAGAGTGGGCTGGGGGGGCGAATCCTACGAGCAGTACTTC.

The chain has TRBV20-1 and TRBJ2-7, with D perhaps matching TRBD1 (5 bases). In germline, CDR1 is DFQATT, CDR2 SNEGSKA (reference sequence). With 6 bases removed from V and 3 bases from J, the gap between germline ends came to 15 bases. The CDR3 runs to 13 residues. CDR3 sequence: CSALDSNSYEQYF. For the CDR3, the DNA is TGCAGTGCCCTCGACAGCAACAGCTACGAGCAGTACTTC.

The rearrangement links TRBV6-1 to TRBJ1-6, with TRBD1 matching over 7 bases. Trimming removed 8 bases from V and 9 bases from J; junction bases left unmatched: 7. Germline assignment: CDR1 MNHNS and CDR2 SASEGT. The CDR3 spans 13 residues. CDR3 DNA sequence: TGTGCCAGCGGTCGAGGGGGCCTTTCACCCCTCCACTTT. Translation: CASGRGGLSPLHF.

This chain connects TRBV6-4 to TRBJ2-1, with D perhaps matching TRBD2 (5 bases). Trimming took 4 bases from V and 6 from J, leaving 16 bases between them. The V gene's germline CDR1 is MRHNA and CDR2 SNTAGT. The CDR3 is made up of 15 amino acids. The CDR3 protein is CASSAGGQTFNEQFF. In DNA, the CDR3 is TGTGCCAGCAGTGCAGGAGGCCAAACCTTCAATGAGCAGTTCTTC.

This clonotype ranks as medium-sized. The chain has TRBV15 and TRBJ1-2; D gene uncertain. The CDR3 loop spans 13 amino acids. V lost 3 bases and J lost 5, with 10 bases in between. Germline lookup yields CDR1 LNHNV and CDR2 YYDKDF (reference sequence). DNA of the CDR3: TGTGCCACCAGCAGGCCTTCTTCGTATGGCTACACCTTC. This sequence encodes CATSRPSSYGYTF.

The V gene is TRBV30, the J gene TRBJ2-7; TRBD2 aligns across 10 bases. CDR3 size: 18 residues. V dropped 2 bases and J dropped 3; count of bases not matched to a gene: 16. Germline V lookup: CDR1 GTSNPN, CDR2 SVGIG (reference sequence). Here the CDR3 DNA reads TGTGCCTGGAGTTACCGGACTAGCGGCTCAAGTTTCCTCTACGAGCAGTACTTC. As protein: CAWSYRTSGSSFLYEQYF.